Below, 14 T cell receptor beta chains from the same sample are listed, as sequenced in a study of blood T cell repertoires in COVID-19. Clones were read by immunoSEQ multiplex PCR, and TCRdb kept only the in-frame ones, dropping some. The table has 200,000 to 250,000 clones, 84% seen once. Sequencing input: peripheral blood. The receptor source for this set is a woman in her 40s who had recovered from COVID-19.

The V and J genes are TRBV19 and TRBJ1-5, with D possibly matching TRBD1 (6 bases). CDR1 and CDR2 (germline): LNHDA, SQIVND (reference sequence). The CDR3 sequence is 15 residues long. V lost 1 base, J lost 4 bases, and 11 bases lay in between. DNA for the CDR3: TGTGCCAGTAGTATAGGGGGAGGGGGAAATCAGCCCCAGCATTTT. It yields the protein CASSIGGGGNQPQHF.

The V gene is TRBV12-3 or TRBV12-4, the J gene TRBJ1-2; 7 bases line up with TRBD1. This CDR3 has 13 amino acids. J gave up 6 bases and V 6 bases, and 7 bases lay outside the gene matches. This CDR3 reads CASSPTGSDGYTF. The CDR3 DNA is TGTGCCAGCAGCCCGACAGGGTCCGATGGCTACACCTTC.

The chain couples TRBV12-5 to TRBJ2-7; D is ambiguous. The germline V gene encodes CDR1 LGHNT and CDR2 FRNRAP. Trimming shortened V by 9 bases and J by 6 bases, and 18 bases separated the two germline ends. This CDR3 has 13 amino acids. This CDR3 is CASEFSPYSEQYF. CDR3 DNA: TGTGCTAGCGAGTTCTCCCCTTACTCCGAGCAGTACTTC.

This clone was observed a single time. The rearrangement joins TRBV9 to TRBJ1-4; no reliable D call. Looked up from germline, CDR1 is SGDLS and CDR2 is YYNGEE. CDR3 length: 16 amino acids. Trimming stripped 0 bases from V and 7 bases from J, with 16 bases between. The CDR3 bases are TGTGCCAGCAGCGTAGTGAGCGGAGGGAAGGGTGAAAAACTGTTTTTT. As protein: CASSVVSGGKGEKLFF.

The chain carries TRBV5-4 and TRBJ1-1; tentatively, D is TRBD1 (5 bases). Trimming removed 2 bases at V and 1 base at J, with 15 bases between. This CDR3 contains 16 residues. Germline V gene sequence: CDR1 SGHNT, CDR2 YYREEE (reference sequence). CDR3 coding DNA: TGTGCCAGCAGCTTATCGGCCGGCGGGGGGAACACTGAAGCTTTCTTT. Translated, it gives CASSLSAGGGNTEAFF.

The V gene is TRBV18, the J gene TRBJ2-3, with D unresolved. This CDR3 region has 14 residues. Germline-derived CDR1 and CDR2 are KGHSH and LQKENI. Trimming left V 3 bases short and J 2 bases short, with 9 bases between. CDR3 sequence: CASSPNDSTDTQYF. CDR3 sequence (DNA): TGTGCCAGCTCACCCAACGACTCCACAGATACGCAGTATTTT. Full variable domain (rest looked up from reference TRBV18 and TRBJ2-3): NAGVMQNPRHLVRRRGQEARLRCSPMKGHSHVYWYRQLPEEGLKFMVYLQKENIIDESGMPKERFSAEFPKEGPSILRIQQVVRGDSAAYFCASSPNDSTDTQYFGPGTRLTVL.

The V gene is TRBV9, the J gene TRBJ2-7; 8 nucleotides align to TRBD1. Unmatched junction bases numbered 10, after V lost 4 bases and J lost 4 bases. This CDR3 has 15 residues. CDR1 and CDR2 from the germline V gene are SGDLS and YYNGEE. This CDR3 reads CASSRADRGVYEQYF. CDR3 sequence (DNA): TGTGCCAGCAGCAGGGCCGACAGGGGAGTTTACGAGCAGTACTTC. The entire variable domain, with the rest obtained from reference TRBV9 and TRBJ2-7, is as follows: DSGVTQTPKHLITATGQRVTLRCSPRSGDLSVYWYQQSLDQGLQFLIQYYNGEERAKGNILERFSAQQFPDLHSELNLSSLELGDSALYFCASSRADRGVYEQYFGPGTRLTVT.

In this sample, this clone turned up once. The chain couples TRBV6-5 to TRBJ2-7, with 7 bases lining up with TRBD2. The CDR3 spans 14 residues. V was pared by 7 bases and J by 0 bases, with 6 bases of the junction left unmatched. Per germline, CDR1 MNHEY and CDR2 SVGAGI. The CDR3 loop reads CASIKSGVSYEQYF. The CDR3 DNA reads TGTGCCAGCATTAAAAGCGGGGTCTCCTACGAGCAGTACTTC.

This clone was recorded only once. J is TRBJ2-3 and V is TRBV15; 8 nucleotides match TRBD2. The CDR3 is 18 amino acids. V shed 3 bases and J 2 bases; nucleotides not matched to a gene: 13. Germline values: CDR1 LNHNV, CDR2 YYDKDF (reference sequence). The CDR3 here is CATSSFARTSLITDTQYF. Here the CDR3 DNA reads TGTGCCACCAGCAGTTTCGCCAGGACTAGCCTTATCACAGATACGCAGTATTTT.

This sequence joins TRBV3-1 (or the pseudogene TRBV3-2) and TRBJ1-2; D is undetermined. The CDR3 loop spans 17 amino acids. Germline lookup yields CDR1 LGHDT and CDR2 YNNKEL (reference sequence). Trimming stripped 3 bases from V and 4 bases from J, with 21 bases between. CDR3 sequence (DNA): TGTGCCAGCAGCCAGGGAGGAATAGGGCCGTCGACCTATGGCTACACCTTC. This sequence encodes CASSQGGIGPSTYGYTF.

This chain uses TRBV7-6 with TRBJ1-2, with TRBD1 matching 7 bases. Germline CDR1 and CDR2: SGHVS and FNYEAQ. The CDR3 totals 14 residues. The V and J ends lost 5 bases and 2 bases, in that order; junction bases with no gene match: 5. The CDR3 DNA is TGTGCCAGCAGCGGGGGGACAGAGAACTATGGCTACACCTTC. It encodes CASSGGTENYGYTF.

The chain couples TRBV12-3 or TRBV12-4 to TRBJ2-2, with unresolved D. The CDR3 is 12 residues long. Between the trimmed V and J ends, which lost 3 bases and 6 bases, there was a span of 5 bases. The CDR3 protein is CASSFLAGELFF. The CDR3 DNA reads TGTGCCAGCAGTTTCCTTGCCGGGGAGCTGTTTTTT.

The chain uses TRBV18 and TRBJ2-7, with 9 bases aligning to TRBD1. There are 13 residues in the CDR3. The V and J ends lost 3 bases and 6 bases, in that order; junction bases with no gene match: 3. CDR1 and CDR2 from the germline V gene are KGHSH and LQKENI. CDR3 bases: TGTGCCAGCTCACCGGGACAGGGTCCCGAGCAGTACTTC. It is translated as CASSPGQGPEQYF.

This clone was seen a handful of times. V usage is TRBV6-1 and J usage is TRBJ2-7; no clear D. CDR1 and CDR2 from the germline V gene are MNHNS and SASEGT. V lost 3 bases, J lost 0 bases, and 6 bases lay in between. The CDR3 has 13 amino acids. CDR3 sequence: CASSDYSSYEQYF. DNA for the CDR3: TGTGCCAGCAGTGATTACAGCTCCTACGAGCAGTACTTC.